This T cell receptor beta chain was captured in a study of blood T cells in healthy people across ages. General study results and limits: Estimates drawn from one million T cells were deemed to understate diversity.

With regard to this clonotype: Its cognate antigen is unknown. At one boundary the junction diverges from the germline segment, which might be a read error.

This CDR3 has 14 amino acids. Germline V gives CDR1 SGHRS, CDR2 YFSETQ. The use of a sample-barcoded 5' primer and a J-beta primer mix characterized a second PCR of 7 to 11 cycles. Every cDNA was tagged by a template-switch adaptor with 12 random nucleotides. TCRdb re-analysed the 5' RACE reads in MiXCR, keeping a single row per CDR3 protein. The sample yields about 1.6 million distinct CDR3 sequences, roughly 32% seen once. The sample taken for sequencing was blood. This rearrangement joins TRBV5-1 to TRBJ2-3, with a tentative D call TRBD1 (5 bases). This clonotype was obtained from a woman aged 30 to 39 in good health. The DNA of the CDR3 is TGCGTCAGCAGCTTGGGGCGGAGCACAGATACGCAGTATTTT. This codes for CVSSLGRSTDTQYF. Complete variable domain (other parts from reference TRBV5-1 and TRBJ2-3): KAGVTQTPRYLIKTRGQQVTLSCSPISGHRSVSWYQQTPGQGLQFLFEYFSETQRNKGNFPGRFSGRQFSNSRSEMNVSTLELGDSALYLCVSSLGRSTDTQYFGPGTRLTVL.